Listed below are T cell receptor beta chains from one sample, sequenced in a study of T cell responses to AZD1222 COVID-19 vaccine. TCRdb's table, derived via immunoSEQ multiplex PCR, lists solely in-frame clones and lacks some. The sample contains roughly 190,000 clones, 80% to 95% of which appear only once. The sample here was peripheral blood, taken on day 0 of AZD1222 vaccination. The receptor set was obtained from an adult in good health. CDR3s include the opening cysteine and the closing phenylalanine or tryptophan. A D gene is named only where the DNA matches it firmly. Size is stated for part of the rows, as once, few or many counts, or as a class when the clone is expanded.

d_gene	v_gene	j_gene	abundance	len	CDR3nt	CDR3aa
-	TRBV14	TRBJ1-1	-	14	TGTGCCAGCAGCCAAGATCCGGACTTACGGGGAGCTTTCTTT	CASSQDPDLRGAFF
-	TRBV30	TRBJ1-2	few	14	TGTGCCTGGGGGGTGGCGATGGGACCTTATGGCTACACCTTC	CAWGVAMGPYGYTF
TRBD2	TRBV10-2	TRBJ2-1	-	14	TGCGCCGCTAGGGGTAGCGGGAGCCAAGGTGAGCAGTTCTTC	CAARGSGSQGEQFF
-	TRBV6-2/TRBV6-3	TRBJ1-5	-	14	TGTGCCAGCAGCCCCCGACAGCTAAATCAGCCCCAGCATTTT	CASSPRQLNQPQHF
TRBD1	TRBV9	TRBJ1-1	-	14	TGTGCCAGCAGCGTCAGGGGGATAGTCACTGAAGCTTTCTTT	CASSVRGIVTEAFF
-	TRBV27	TRBJ1-2	-	13	TGTGCCAGCAGTTTTACAGCTAACTATGGCTACACCTTC	CASSFTANYGYTF
TRBD2	TRBV29-1	TRBJ2-5	-	12	TGCAGCGTCGATAGCGGGGGCGGGACCCAGTACTTC	CSVDSGGGTQYF
-	TRBV12-2	TRBJ2-3	-	13	TGTGCAAGTATGGACAGCAGCACAGATACGCAGTATTTT	CASMDSSTDTQYF
-	TRBV6-5	TRBJ1-5	-	15	TGTGCCAGCAGGGGGATCACAGGTAGCAATCAGCCCCAGCATTTT	CASRGITGSNQPQHF
-	TRBV10-2	TRBJ1-6	-	15	TGCGCCAGCAGGGGGGCGGCGGGTAGAGAATCACCCCTCCACTTT	CASRGAAGRESPLHF
TRBD1	TRBV19	TRBJ1-6	-	14	TGTGCCAGTAAGGCAGGGGGCTCTAATTCACCCCTCCACTTT	CASKAGGSNSPLHF
TRBD1	TRBV29-1	TRBJ1-1	-	11	TGCAGCGTACAGACAGGGGCTGAAGCTTTCTTT	CSVQTGAEAFF
TRBD1	TRBV19	TRBJ1-1	-	13	TGTGCCAGTAGTTTAGGTAGCAGGGGGCGAGCTTTCTTT	CASSLGSRGRAFF
-	TRBV3-1/TRBV3-2	TRBJ2-5	-	14	TGTGCCAGCAGCCCCCACGGGGCCCAAGAGACCCAGTACTTC	CASSPHGAQETQYF
TRBD1	TRBV2	TRBJ1-1	-	13	TGTGCCAGCAGTTCGACAGGGATTTTAGAAGCTTTCTTT	CASSSTGILEAFF
-	TRBV6-5	TRBJ2-3	-	11	TGTGCCAGCACGAGAGCAGATACGCAGTATTTT	CASTRADTQYF
TRBD1	TRBV3-1/TRBV3-2	TRBJ1-1	-	17	TGTGCCAGCAGCCAAGTAGACAGGGGGCGACTAGTCACTGAAGCTTTCTTT	CASSQVDRGRLVTEAFF
TRBD1	TRBV7-6	TRBJ2-1	-	17	TGTGCCAGCAGCTTAAGGGACAGGGGTGGTGGGAATCGGGAGCAGTTCTTC	CASSLRDRGGGNREQFF
TRBD1	TRBV5-1	TRBJ1-1	-	15	TGCGCCAGCAGCACAGGGACAGGGCTGAACACTGAAGCTTTCTTT	CASSTGTGLNTEAFF
TRBD1	TRBV19	TRBJ1-1	-	13	TGTGCCAGTAGTATGGACAGGGGCACTGAAGCTTTCTTT	CASSMDRGTEAFF
TRBD1	TRBV5-4	TRBJ1-3	-	16	TGTGCCAGCAGATTGACAGGGGGTGCCTCTGGAAACACCATATATTTT	CASRLTGGASGNTIYF
-	TRBV19	TRBJ2-7	-	14	TGTGCCAGTAGTAGAAGGGACACCTACTACGAGCAGTACTTC	CASSRRDTYYEQYF
-	TRBV19	TRBJ2-3	-	13	TGTGCCAGTAAGGCGGAGACAACAGATACGCAGTATTTT	CASKAETTDTQYF
-	TRBV15	TRBJ2-4	-	18	TGTGCCACCAGCAAGAAAATTGGACAATCTTTAGGCAAAAACATTCAGTACTTC	CATSKKIGQSLGKNIQYF
-	TRBV4-1	TRBJ2-4	-	16	TGCGCCAGCAGCCAAGATCTAGGGTACCAGGGGAACATTCAGTACTTC	CASSQDLGYQGNIQYF
-	TRBV7-9	TRBJ1-4	-	13	TGTGCCAGCAGCACCCATCAAACCGAAAAACTGTTTTTT	CASSTHQTEKLFF
-	TRBV2	TRBJ2-1	-	13	TGTGCCAGCATCCCTAACCCAAACAATGAGCAGTTCTTC	CASIPNPNNEQFF
TRBD1	TRBV4-2	TRBJ1-4	-	16	TGTGCCAGCAGCCAAGCCAGGGGGGCAACTAATGAAAAACTGTTTTTT	CASSQARGATNEKLFF
-	TRBV5-1	TRBJ2-2	-	17	TGCGCCAGCAGCCGGCCGACGGAGGGCTTGAGCACCGGGGAGCTGTTTTTT	CASSRPTEGLSTGELFF
-	TRBV2	TRBJ2-2	once	14	TGTGCCAGCAGTGAAATAAGGTCAACCGGGGAGCTGTTTTTT	CASSEIRSTGELFF
-	TRBV12-5	TRBJ2-1	-	17	TGTGCTAGTGGTCTAGCAGGGGTCTTGGGGAAAGACTTTGAGCAGTTCTTC	CASGLAGVLGKDFEQFF
-	TRBV4-2	TRBJ2-7	-	13	TGTGCCAGCAGCCAAGAAACAGGCTACGAGCAGTACTTC	CASSQETGYEQYF
-	TRBV27	TRBJ1-5	-	15	TGTGCCAGCAGTCTGAACGGTCAGGTCAATCAGCCCCAGCATTTT	CASSLNGQVNQPQHF
-	TRBV5-6	TRBJ1-6	-	12	TGTGCCAGCAGTTCGTATAATTCACCCCTCCACTTT	CASSSYNSPLHF
-	TRBV29-1	TRBJ2-1	-	15	TGCAGCGTCACCCGGGGGAATAACTTCTACAATGAGCAGTTCTTC	CSVTRGNNFYNEQFF
TRBD1	TRBV3-1/TRBV3-2	TRBJ2-7	-	16	TGTGCCAGCAGCCAAGATTGGCCCGGGACAGGGGCCGAGCAGTACTTC	CASSQDWPGTGAEQYF
-	TRBV12-3/TRBV12-4	TRBJ1-5	-	13	TGTGCCAGCAGCCTGGGCCAGGGTCAGCCCCAGCATTTT	CASSLGQGQPQHF
TRBD1	TRBV7-6	TRBJ2-7	once	15	TGTGCCAGCAGCTTAGGGGACAGGGGGGTCTACGAGCAGTACTTC	CASSLGDRGVYEQYF
-	TRBV19	TRBJ2-5	once	15	TGTGCCAGTAGTATAAGTGGGGAGACGGGGGAGACCCAGTACTTC	CASSISGETGETQYF
-	TRBV7-9	TRBJ1-1	-	11	TGTGCCAGCAGCCCCCTTGCCGAAGCTTTCTTT	CASSPLAEAFF
TRBD1	TRBV5-1	TRBJ1-6	-	15	TGCGCCAGCAGCTCTACAGGGGGCGAAAATTCACCCCTCCACTTT	CASSSTGGENSPLHF
TRBD1	TRBV4-1	TRBJ2-3	-	15	TGCGCCAGCAGCCAGGCAGGGGGAGTCACAGATACGCAGTATTTT	CASSQAGGVTDTQYF